This T cell receptor beta chain was recovered during a study of cytomegalovirus exposure and HLA in healthy donors. The V gene's germline CDR1 is SGHVS and CDR2 FNYEAQ. The CDR3 runs to 15 residues. Trimming removed 0 bases from V and 8 bases from J, with 14 bases in between. Study results and caveats: Reported results showed that the classifier diagnosed cytomegalovirus status with high specificity and sensitivity.

The repertoire was sequenced with immunoSEQ multiplex PCR; TCRdb's copy has only in-frame clones and lacks some. The sample consists of roughly 330,000 clones, roughly 87% of them appearing once. The table lists this clone with many counts. Antigen unknown. Sequencing was performed on PBMCs. The rearrangement joins TRBV7-6 to TRBJ2-1; D possibly corresponds to TRBD1 (7 bases). The clonotype originates from a woman aged 30 to 39 in good health and CMV-seropositive. The CDR3 is CASSLAQGGGHEQFF. CDR3 nucleotide sequence: TGTGCCAGCAGCTTAGCGCAGGGGGGTGGGCATGAGCAGTTCTTC.